Presented here are 29 T cell receptor beta chains from one specimen sequenced in a study of blood T cell repertoires in COVID-19. Data came from immunoSEQ multiplex PCR; TCRdb stores just in-frame clones and leaves some out. Of about 490,000 clones in the sample, 80% to 90% were seen once. The sequenced material came from peripheral blood. These TCRs come from a human donor in a cohort sampled during active COVID-19.

The CDR3, as DNA: TGTGCCAGCAGCCCCCGGGACAGGAATTTTCCAGATACGCAGTATTTT. Amino acid sequence: CASSPRDRNFPDTQYF. The rearrangement uses TRBV7-8 and TRBJ2-3; 8 bases are a match to TRBD1. CDR3 length: 16 amino acids. Germline V gene sequence: CDR1 SGHVS, CDR2 FQNEAQ. V lost 5 bases to trimming and J lost 4 bases; unmatched junction nucleotides: 11.

The chain employs TRBV7-2 and TRBJ2-1; a possible D gene is TRBD2 (7 bases). CDR3 length equals 16 residues. Germline-derived CDR1 and CDR2 are SGHTA and FQGNSA. V was cut by 1 base and J by 1 base, with 11 bases left in between. Here the CDR3 reads CASSLEGGGSYNEQFF. The CDR3 bases are TGTGCCAGCAGCTTAGAAGGGGGAGGGTCCTACAATGAGCAGTTCTTC. The whole variable domain, remainder taken from reference TRBV7-2 and TRBJ2-1, is GAGVSQSPSNKVTEKGKDVELRCDPISGHTALYWYRQSLGQGLEFLIYFQGNSAPDKSGLPSDRFSAERTGGSVSTLTIQRTQQEDSAVYLCASSLEGGGSYNEQFFGPGTRLTVL.

J is TRBJ1-4 and V is TRBV7-9, with a possible D match to TRBD1 (6 bases). Trimming shortened V by 5 bases and J by 8 bases, and 21 bases separated the two germline ends. The CDR3 loop spans 16 amino acids. Germline values: CDR1 SEHNR, CDR2 FQNEAQ (reference sequence). The CDR3 DNA sequence: TGTGCCAGCAGCCGACCCAGCTTACAGGGAAACGAAAAACTGTTTTTT. Translating gives CASSRPSLQGNEKLFF.

J is TRBJ2-6 and V is TRBV5-1; D remains unclear. V dropped 0 bases and J dropped 4 bases, with 11 bases sitting between them. The CDR3 loop spans 16 amino acids. The V gene's germline CDR1 is SGHRS and CDR2 YFSETQ. The CDR3 loop reads CASSLEAENGANVLTF. The CDR3 coding sequence is TGCGCCAGCAGCTTGGAGGCGGAGAACGGGGCCAACGTCCTGACTTTC. Full variable domain (outside the CDR3, taken from reference TRBV5-1 and TRBJ2-6): KAGVTQTPRYLIKTRGQQVTLSCSPISGHRSVSWYQQTPGQGLQFLFEYFSETQRNKGNFPGRFSGRQFSNSRSEMNVSTLELGDSALYLCASSLEAENGANVLTFGAGSRLTVL.

This chain links TRBV6-5 with TRBJ1-6, with D unclear. This CDR3 comprises 15 residues. The germline CDR1 and CDR2 sequences are MNHEY and SVGAGI. The V and J ends lost 7 bases and 6 bases respectively, with 16 bases between them. The CDR3 sequence: CASTHRTGFNSPLHF. Here the CDR3 DNA reads TGTGCCAGCACCCACCGGACGGGATTTAATTCACCCCTCCACTTT.

The chain has TRBV6-4 and TRBJ1-1, with a weak D call TRBD1 (5 bases). This CDR3 has 12 amino acids. Germline V gene lookup returns CDR1 MRHNA and CDR2 SNTAGT. V lost 3 bases and J lost 8, with 10 bases in between. CDR3 DNA sequence: TGTGCCAGCAGTGATTCGGGGGGGGAAGCTTTCTTT. Its protein product is CASSDSGGEAFF.

V is TRBV3-1 (or the pseudogene TRBV3-2) and J is TRBJ2-7, with D uncertain. The germline gives CDR1 LGHDT, CDR2 YNNKEL (reference sequence). This CDR3 is built from 18 residues. Trimming left V 2 bases short and J 3 bases short, with 23 bases between. In DNA, the CDR3 is TGTGCCAGCAGCCAACAAAACGTTGCCCCCCTATTCGGCTACGAGCAGTACTTC. As protein: CASSQQNVAPLFGYEQYF.

The genes are TRBV2 and TRBJ2-1; D gene ambiguous. Germline-derived CDR1 and CDR2 are SNHLY and FYNNEI. This CDR3 comprises 14 residues. The V and J ends lost 2 bases and 7 bases respectively, with 12 bases between them. The CDR3: CASSERQTTNEQFF. In DNA form, the CDR3 reads TGTGCCAGCAGTGAAAGGCAGACAACGAATGAGCAGTTCTTC.

The chain uses TRBV29-1 and TRBJ2-2; D unclear. The CDR3 spans 13 residues. Germline CDR1 and CDR2: SQVTM and ANQGSEA. Trimming shortened V by 4 bases and J by 6 bases, and 12 bases separated the two germline ends. CDR3 DNA: TGCAGCGTTGCATCAGAGCAGGCCGGGGAGCTGTTTTTT. Its translation is CSVASEQAGELFF.

The rearrangement joins TRBV18 to TRBJ2-7; the D gene is possibly TRBD1 (6 bases). Per germline, CDR1 KGHSH and CDR2 LQKENI. V was shortened by 5 bases and J by 1 base, with 15 bases between the two germline ends. This CDR3 has 15 residues. The CDR3 nucleotides are TGTGCCAGCTCAGTACAGGGAGTCCCATCCTACGAGCAGTACTTC. Translating it yields CASSVQGVPSYEQYF.

This chain connects TRBV7-2 to TRBJ1-2, with no clear D. Germline CDR1 and CDR2: SGHTA and FQGNSA. There are 16 residues in the CDR3. Between the trimmed V and J ends, which lost 4 bases and 2 bases, there was a span of 17 bases. The DNA for the CDR3 is TGTGCCAGCAGCTCCCAGAAAGACCAGGCGAACTATGGCTACACCTTC. This encodes CASSSQKDQANYGYTF.

The V call is TRBV30, the J call TRBJ2-7, with 7 positions matching TRBD1. J gave up 3 bases and V 5 bases, and 4 bases lay outside the gene matches. The CDR3 extends over 12 amino acids. Germline lookup yields CDR1 GTSNPN and CDR2 SVGIG (reference sequence). The chain's CDR3 is CAWGGQFYEQYF. The CDR3 DNA reads as TGTGCCTGGGGGGGACAGTTCTACGAGCAGTACTTC.

The rearrangement links TRBV30 to TRBJ2-7; TRBD1 agrees at 9 bases. V dropped 0 bases and J dropped 5; count of bases not matched to a gene: 5. The CDR3 is 14 residues long. Germline loops: CDR1 GTSNPN, CDR2 SVGIG (reference sequence). CDR3 protein: CAWSVGTGIHEQYF. In nucleotides, the CDR3 is TGTGCCTGGAGTGTTGGGACAGGGATCCACGAGCAGTACTTC.

The gene calls are TRBV6-6 and TRBJ2-1; D is possibly TRBD2 (5 bases). CDR3 length equals 13 residues. V gave up 8 bases and J gave up 0 bases, with 8 bases separating them. Germline CDR1 is MNHNY and CDR2 is SVGAGI (reference sequence). The CDR3 nucleotides are TGTGCCAGCGAAGGGAGCTCCTACAATGAGCAGTTCTTC. Translated: CASEGSSYNEQFF.

CDR3 sequence (DNA): TGTGCCTTTGACAGGGAAGGATATGGCTACACCTTC. As protein: CAFDREGYGYTF. The chain has TRBV30 and TRBJ1-2; 7 bases are shared with TRBD1. This CDR3 has 12 residues. Germline CDR1 is GTSNPN and CDR2 is SVGIG (reference sequence). Unmatched junction bases numbered 7, after V lost 7 bases and J lost 5 bases.

The J gene is TRBJ1-3, the V gene TRBV12-3 or TRBV12-4, with unresolved D. The CDR3 runs 11 residues. Trimming left V 6 bases short and J 8 bases short, with 8 bases between. CDR3 coding DNA: TGTGCCAGCAGCCAAGCATACACCATATATTTT. It specifies CASSQAYTIYF.

This clone appeared once. V is TRBV29-1 and J is TRBJ2-3; 7 nucleotides line up with TRBD2. Trimming cost V 4 bases and J 9 bases; bases outside gene matches: 7. The germline V gene encodes CDR1 SQVTM and CDR2 ANQGSEA. The length of the CDR3 is 12 residues. CDR3 loop: CSVGEGGETQYF. The CDR3 DNA reads as TGCAGCGTTGGGGAGGGCGGGGAAACGCAGTATTTT.

This chain uses TRBV4-2 with TRBJ1-2; 10 nucleotides match TRBD1. The CDR3 is 16 residues long. Trimming took 2 bases from V and 1 from J; bases not matched to a gene: 4. Looked up from germline, CDR1 is LGHNA and CDR2 is YNFKEQ. CDR3 bases: TGTGCCAGCAGCCAACGGACAGGGGGAGGTAACTATGGCTACACCTTC. Its translation is CASSQRTGGGNYGYTF.

V usage is TRBV7-9 and J usage is TRBJ1-3, with D possibly matching TRBD1 (5 bases). With 5 bases removed from V and 0 bases from J, the gap between germline ends came to 14 bases. Germline V gene lookup returns CDR1 SEHNR and CDR2 FQNEAQ (reference sequence). The CDR3 is 16 residues long. In DNA, the CDR3 is TGTGCCAGCAGCCTTAAGGGCGGGACCTCTGGAAACACCATATATTTT. As protein: CASSLKGGTSGNTIYF.

The chain recombines TRBV15 with TRBJ2-7, with a weak D call TRBD1 (5 bases). The CDR3 has 15 residues. In germline, CDR1 is LNHNV, CDR2 YYDKDF (reference sequence). Trimming pared 1 base from V and 0 bases from J, leaving 10 bases between. The CDR3 spells CATSRGQTLSYEQYF. CDR3 nucleotides: TGTGCCACCAGCAGAGGACAGACTCTCTCCTACGAGCAGTACTTC.

This chain connects TRBV5-1 to TRBJ1-4; 8 positions match TRBD1. The CDR3 has 15 amino acids. CDR1 is SGHRS, CDR2 YFSETQ, per germline. The V and J ends lost 0 bases and 7 bases, in that order; junction bases with no gene match: 5. The CDR3 is CASSLGGQGGEKLFF. The CDR3 coding sequence is TGCGCCAGCAGCTTGGGAGGACAGGGAGGTGAAAAACTGTTTTTT. Variable domain in full (rest from reference TRBV5-1 and TRBJ1-4): KAGVTQTPRYLIKTRGQQVTLSCSPISGHRSVSWYQQTPGQGLQFLFEYFSETQRNKGNFPGRFSGRQFSNSRSEMNVSTLELGDSALYLCASSLGGQGGEKLFFGSGTQLSVL.

For the CDR3, the DNA is TGCAGCGTTGAAGATTTTCCGGGGAGTGCAGATACGCAGTATTTT. It specifies CSVEDFPGSADTQYF. The chain couples TRBV29-1 to TRBJ2-3; D is perhaps TRBD2 (5 bases). Trimming took 0 bases from V and 4 from J, leaving 14 bases between them. Looked up from germline, CDR1 is SQVTM and CDR2 is ANQGSEA. The CDR3 is 15 residues long.

The chain is built from TRBV25-1 and TRBJ2-5; 9 bases match TRBD1. J was trimmed by 3 bases and V by 1 base; bases with no gene match: 3. This CDR3 has 15 amino acids. Germline-derived CDR1 and CDR2 are MGHDK and SYGVNS. The CDR3 DNA sequence: TGTGCCAGCAGTGAATTCGGGACAGGGAAAGAGACCCAGTACTTC. This encodes CASSEFGTGKETQYF.

Concerning this clone itself: Compared with germline, one end of the junction differs, possibly owing to a read error. The chain joins TRBV28 to TRBJ2-1; D is unclear. The CDR3 spans 14 residues. Germline CDR1 and CDR2: MDHEN and SYDVKM. The CDR3 spells CASSWATAYNEQLF. Here the CDR3 DNA reads TGTGCCAGCAGTTGGGCCACCGCCTACAATGAGCAGCTCTTC.

V gene TRBV5-1 combines with J gene TRBJ2-3; D gene unclear. Looked up from germline, CDR1 is SGHRS and CDR2 is YFSETQ. V was trimmed by 0 bases and J by 0 bases, leaving 11 bases between them. The CDR3 runs 16 residues. The CDR3 DNA follows: TGCGCCAGCAGCTTGGCCGCACACCCGAGCACAGATACGCAGTATTTT. It codes for CASSLAAHPSTDTQYF.

J is TRBJ1-5 and V is TRBV4-2, with D tentatively TRBD1 (6 bases). The germline CDR1 and CDR2 sequences are LGHNA and YNFKEQ. The V gene lost 4 bases and the J gene lost 2 bases, with 15 bases spanning the gap. This CDR3 has 16 residues. CDR3 amino acids: CASSPRAGDGNQPQHF. The DNA of the CDR3 is TGTGCCAGCAGCCCCCGGGCAGGGGATGGCAATCAGCCCCAGCATTTT.

V usage is TRBV6-5 and J usage is TRBJ2-2; perhaps TRBD2 as D (7 bases). Germline V CDR1 and CDR2: MNHEY, SVGAGI. This CDR3 region has 13 residues. Trimming pared 10 bases from V and 5 bases from J, leaving 14 bases between. CDR3: CAISEGGTGELFF. The CDR3 DNA reads as TGTGCCATTTCGGAGGGGGGGACCGGGGAGCTGTTTTTT.

The chain has TRBV5-4 and TRBJ1-2; no clear D gene. Trimming pared 4 bases from V and 3 bases from J, leaving 10 bases between. Germline V gene lookup returns CDR1 SGHNT and CDR2 YYREEE (reference sequence). CDR3 length: 13 residues. In DNA form, the CDR3 reads TGTGCCAGCAGCCCCGCTTTAGACTATGGCTACACCTTC. The encoded protein is CASSPALDYGYTF.

The gene calls are TRBV7-8 and TRBJ2-7; 7 bases are shared with TRBD1. J was trimmed by 3 bases and V by 5 bases; bases with no gene match: 7. Germline V gene lookup returns CDR1 SGHVS and CDR2 FQNEAQ. The length of the CDR3 is 14 residues. CDR3 protein: CASSHRDRDYEQYF. The CDR3 DNA sequence: TGTGCCAGCAGCCACCGGGACAGAGACTACGAGCAGTACTTC.